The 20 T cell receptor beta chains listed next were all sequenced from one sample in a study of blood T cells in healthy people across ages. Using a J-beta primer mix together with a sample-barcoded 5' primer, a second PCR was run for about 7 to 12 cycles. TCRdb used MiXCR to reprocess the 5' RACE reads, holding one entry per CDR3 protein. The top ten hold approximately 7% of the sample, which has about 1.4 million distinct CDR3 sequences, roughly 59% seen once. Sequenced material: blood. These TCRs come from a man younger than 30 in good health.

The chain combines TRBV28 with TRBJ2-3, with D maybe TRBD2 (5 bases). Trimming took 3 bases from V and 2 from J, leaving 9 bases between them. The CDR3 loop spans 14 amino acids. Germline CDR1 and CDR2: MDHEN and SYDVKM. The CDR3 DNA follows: TGTGCCAGCAGTTTTACCGGGATCACAGATACGCAGTATTTT. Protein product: CASSFTGITDTQYF.

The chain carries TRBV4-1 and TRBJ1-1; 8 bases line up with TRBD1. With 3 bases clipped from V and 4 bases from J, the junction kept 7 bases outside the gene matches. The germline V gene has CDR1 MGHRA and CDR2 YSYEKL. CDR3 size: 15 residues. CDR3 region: CASSQGRTGLTEAFF. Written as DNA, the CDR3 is TGCGCCAGCAGCCAGGGACGGACAGGGCTCACTGAAGCTTTCTTT.

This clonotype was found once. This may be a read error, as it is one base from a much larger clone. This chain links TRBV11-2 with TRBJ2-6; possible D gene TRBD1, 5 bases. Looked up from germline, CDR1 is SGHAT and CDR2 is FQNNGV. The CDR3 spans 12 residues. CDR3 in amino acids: CASSTGASVLTF. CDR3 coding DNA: TGTGCCAGCAGCACTGGGGCCAGCGTCCTGACTTTC.

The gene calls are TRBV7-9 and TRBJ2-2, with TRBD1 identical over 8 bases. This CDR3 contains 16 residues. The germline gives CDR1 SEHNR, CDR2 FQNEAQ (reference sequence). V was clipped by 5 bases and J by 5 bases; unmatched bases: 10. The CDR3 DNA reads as TGTGCCAGCAGCACAGGGACAGGTGGTGAAACCGGGGAGCTGTTTTTT. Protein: CASSTGTGGETGELFF.

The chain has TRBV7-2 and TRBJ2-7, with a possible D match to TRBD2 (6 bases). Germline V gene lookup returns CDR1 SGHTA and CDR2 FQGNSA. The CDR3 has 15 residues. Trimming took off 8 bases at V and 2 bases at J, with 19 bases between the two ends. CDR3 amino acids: CASRPTPGGTYEQYF. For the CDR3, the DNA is TGTGCCAGCCGCCCGACGCCCGGGGGAACCTACGAGCAGTACTTC.

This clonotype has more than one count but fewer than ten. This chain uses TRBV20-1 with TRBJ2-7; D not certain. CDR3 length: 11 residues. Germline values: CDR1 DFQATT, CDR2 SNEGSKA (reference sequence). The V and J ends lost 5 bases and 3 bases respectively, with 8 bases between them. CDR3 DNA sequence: TGCAGTGCTTTGTCACTCTACGAGCAGTACTTC. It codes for CSALSLYEQYF.

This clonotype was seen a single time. This CDR3 reads CAISESSGKVANEQFF. The CDR3 DNA reads TGTGCCATCAGTGAGTCGAGCGGGAAGGTCGCCAATGAGCAGTTCTTC. The chain recombines TRBV10-3 with TRBJ2-1; TRBD2 matches 7 bases. This CDR3 comprises 16 residues. Germline CDR1 and CDR2: ENHRY and SYGVKD. V lost 0 bases and J lost 6; bases outside the gene matches: 8.

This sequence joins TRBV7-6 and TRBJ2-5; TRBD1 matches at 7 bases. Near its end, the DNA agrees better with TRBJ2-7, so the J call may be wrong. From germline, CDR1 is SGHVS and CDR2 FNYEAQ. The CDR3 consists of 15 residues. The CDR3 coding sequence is TGTGCCAGCAGCTTAGCGCAGGGGGAAAGGGACGAGCAGTACTTC. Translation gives CASSLAQGERDEQYF.

CDR3 loop: CASSARGQGYYEQYF. CDR3 coding DNA: TGTGCCAGCAGTGCGAGGGGACAGGGGTACTACGAGCAGTACTTC. The chain employs TRBV2 and TRBJ2-5; TRBD1 matches 10 bases. The end of the DNA aligns better with TRBJ2-7, so the J call may be wrong. Germline V lookup: CDR1 SNHLY, CDR2 FYNNEI. The CDR3 loop spans 15 amino acids.

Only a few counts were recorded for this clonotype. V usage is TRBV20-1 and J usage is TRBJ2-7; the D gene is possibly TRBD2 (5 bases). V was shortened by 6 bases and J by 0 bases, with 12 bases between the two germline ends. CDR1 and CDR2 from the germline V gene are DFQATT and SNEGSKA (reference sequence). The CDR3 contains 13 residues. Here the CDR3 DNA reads TGCAGTGCAGACTACCTCAGCTCCTACGAGCAGTACTTC. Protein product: CSADYLSSYEQYF.

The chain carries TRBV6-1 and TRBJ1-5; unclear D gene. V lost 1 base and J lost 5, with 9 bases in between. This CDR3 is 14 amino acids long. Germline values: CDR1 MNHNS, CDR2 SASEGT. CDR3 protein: CASSEEVIYQPQHF. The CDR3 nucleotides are TGTGCCAGCAGTGAAGAAGTAATCTATCAGCCCCAGCATTTT.

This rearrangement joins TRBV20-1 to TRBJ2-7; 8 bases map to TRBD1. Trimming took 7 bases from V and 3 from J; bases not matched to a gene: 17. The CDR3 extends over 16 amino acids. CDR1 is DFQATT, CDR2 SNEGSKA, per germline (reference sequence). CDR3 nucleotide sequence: TGCAGTGGCACCCTTCCCGCAGGGGGCTCTAGCTACGAGCAGTACTTC. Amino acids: CSGTLPAGGSSYEQYF.

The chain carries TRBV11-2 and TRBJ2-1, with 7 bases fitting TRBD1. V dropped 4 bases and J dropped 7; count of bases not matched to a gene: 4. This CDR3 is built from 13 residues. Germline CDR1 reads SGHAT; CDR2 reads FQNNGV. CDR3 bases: TGTGCCAGCAGCTATACAGGGGAAAATGAGCAGTTCTTC. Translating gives CASSYTGENEQFF.

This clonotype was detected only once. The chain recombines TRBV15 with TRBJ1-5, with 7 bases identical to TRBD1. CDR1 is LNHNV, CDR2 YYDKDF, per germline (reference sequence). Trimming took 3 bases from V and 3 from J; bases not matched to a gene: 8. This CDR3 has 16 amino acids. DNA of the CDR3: TGTGCCACCAGCAGCATCACAGGGGCCCTCAATCAGCCCCAGCATTTT. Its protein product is CATSSITGALNQPQHF.

CDR3 sequence reads: CASSLSSRAGTEAFF. CDR3 in DNA: TGTGCCAGCAGCTTATCCAGCCGGGCAGGCACTGAAGCTTTCTTT. The chain combines TRBV7-6 with TRBJ1-1, with D unresolved. The germline V and J ends were trimmed by 2 bases and 4 bases, with 14 bases remaining between them. From germline, CDR1 is SGHVS and CDR2 FNYEAQ. The CDR3 is 15 residues long.

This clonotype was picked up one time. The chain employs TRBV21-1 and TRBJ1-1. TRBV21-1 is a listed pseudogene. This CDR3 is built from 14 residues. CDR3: CASSKASGNTEAFF. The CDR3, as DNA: TGTGCCAGCAGCAAAGCCTCCGGGAACACTGAAGCTTTCTTT.

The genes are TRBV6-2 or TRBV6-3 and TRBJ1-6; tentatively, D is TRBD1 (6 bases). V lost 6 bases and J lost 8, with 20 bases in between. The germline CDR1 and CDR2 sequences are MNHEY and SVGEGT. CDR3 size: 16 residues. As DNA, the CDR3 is TGTGCCAGCAGACTAACCCGGGGGCAGGGAGATTCACCCCTCCACTTT. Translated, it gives CASRLTRGQGDSPLHF.

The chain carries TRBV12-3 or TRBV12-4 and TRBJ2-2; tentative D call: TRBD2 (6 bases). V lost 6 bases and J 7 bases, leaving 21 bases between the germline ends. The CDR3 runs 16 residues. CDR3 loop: CASSGHVGRVGGELFF. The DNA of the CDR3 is TGTGCCAGCAGCGGGCACGTCGGGAGAGTTGGCGGGGAGCTGTTTTTT.

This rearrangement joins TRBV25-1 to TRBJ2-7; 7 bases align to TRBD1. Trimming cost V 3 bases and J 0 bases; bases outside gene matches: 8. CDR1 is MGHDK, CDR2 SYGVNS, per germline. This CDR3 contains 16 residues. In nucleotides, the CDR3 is TGTGCCAGCAGTGATCCACGACAGGGAAGCTCCTACGAGCAGTACTTC. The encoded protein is CASSDPRQGSSYEQYF.

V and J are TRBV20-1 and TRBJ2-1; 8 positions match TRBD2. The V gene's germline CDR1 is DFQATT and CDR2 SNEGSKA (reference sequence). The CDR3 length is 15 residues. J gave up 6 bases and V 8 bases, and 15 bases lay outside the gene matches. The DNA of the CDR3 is TGCAGTCCCCAACCTCGGTTGAGCGGGGGCAATGAGCAGTTCTTC. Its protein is CSPQPRLSGGNEQFF.